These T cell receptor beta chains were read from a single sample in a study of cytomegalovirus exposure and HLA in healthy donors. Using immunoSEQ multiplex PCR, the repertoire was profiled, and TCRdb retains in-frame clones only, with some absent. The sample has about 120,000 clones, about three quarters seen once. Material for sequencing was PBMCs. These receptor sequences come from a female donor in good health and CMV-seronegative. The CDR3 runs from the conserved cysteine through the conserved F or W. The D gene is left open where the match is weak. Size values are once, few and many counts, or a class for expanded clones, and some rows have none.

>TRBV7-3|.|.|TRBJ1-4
CALQGQPEKLFF
TGTGCCCTCCAGGGGCAGCCCGAAAAACTGTTTTTT
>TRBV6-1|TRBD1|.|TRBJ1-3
CASSERGQGRRPGNTIYF
TGTGCCAGCAGTGAAAGGGGACAGGGACGAAGGCCTGGAAACACCATATATTTT
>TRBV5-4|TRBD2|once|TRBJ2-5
CASSPKARGGRETQYF
TGTGCCAGCAGCCCCAAGGCGCGGGGGGGCCGAGAGACCCAGTACTTC
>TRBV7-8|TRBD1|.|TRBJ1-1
CASSPSGQGASTEAFF
TGTGCCAGCAGCCCCTCTGGGCAGGGGGCTAGCACTGAAGCTTTCTTT
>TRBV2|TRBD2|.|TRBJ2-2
CASSETSGGARTGELFF
TGTGCCAGCAGTGAAACTAGCGGGGGGGCACGCACCGGGGAGCTGTTTTTT
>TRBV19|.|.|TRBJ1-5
CASSPGWGGGQPQHF
TGTGCCAGTAGCCCAGGGTGGGGGGGCGGTCAGCCCCAGCATTTT
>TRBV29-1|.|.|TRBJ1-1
CSVERQGRGLTEAFF
TGCAGCGTTGAACGTCAGGGGAGAGGCCTCACTGAAGCTTTCTTT
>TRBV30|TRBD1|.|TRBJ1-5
CAWSPGTGSSQYSNQPQHF
TGTGCCTGGAGCCCCGGGACAGGGTCGTCCCAATATAGCAATCAGCCCCAGCATTTT
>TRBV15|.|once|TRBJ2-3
CATSRGDSLAQYF
TGTGCCACCAGCAGAGGCGACTCCCTAGCGCAGTATTTT
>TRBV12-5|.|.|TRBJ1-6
CASALWGGRAGGDSPLHF
TGTGCTAGTGCCTTGTGGGGGGGTAGGGCAGGTGGAGATTCACCCCTCCACTTT
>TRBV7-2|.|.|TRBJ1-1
CASSLGRATNTEAFF
TGTGCCAGCAGCTTAGGCCGCGCCACGAACACTGAAGCTTTCTTT
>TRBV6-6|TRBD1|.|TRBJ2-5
CASRGQGVFGETQYF
TGTGCCAGCAGAGGACAGGGGGTCTTTGGAGAGACCCAGTACTTC
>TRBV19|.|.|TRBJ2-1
CASSTHSRQTDEQFF
TGTGCCAGTAGTACTCACAGTCGACAGACCGATGAGCAGTTCTTC
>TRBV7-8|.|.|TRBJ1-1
CASSFLIQGTSPLGDTEAFF
TGTGCCAGCAGCTTCCTAATTCAAGGGACATCTCCCCTGGGGGACACTGAAGCTTTCTTT
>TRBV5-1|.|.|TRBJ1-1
CASTPQLMNTEAFF
TGCGCCAGCACTCCGCAACTAATGAACACTGAAGCTTTCTTT
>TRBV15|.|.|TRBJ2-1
CATRRGTTYNEQFF
TGTGCCACCAGGAGGGGGACGACCTACAATGAGCAGTTCTTC
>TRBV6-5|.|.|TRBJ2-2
CASRVHRGGGGEPFF
TGTGCCAGCAGAGTACACAGAGGGGGCGGCGGGGAGCCGTTTTTT
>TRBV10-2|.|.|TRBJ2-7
CASGGIGLEQYF
TGCGCCAGCGGAGGGATCGGGTTGGAGCAGTACTTC
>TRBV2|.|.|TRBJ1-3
CASSEQASSGNTIYF
TGTGCCAGCAGTGAGCAGGCAAGCTCTGGAAACACCATATATTTT
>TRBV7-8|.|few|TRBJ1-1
CASSLDMGQAFF
TGTGCCAGCAGTCTTGACATGGGGCAAGCTTTCTTT
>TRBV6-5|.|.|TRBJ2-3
CASSYSGGLGTDTQYF
TGTGCCAGCAGTTACTCGGGGGGTTTGGGCACAGATACGCAGTATTTT
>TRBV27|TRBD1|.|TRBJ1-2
CASSRGQERIYGYTF
TGTGCCAGCAGTCGGGGACAGGAGCGGATCTATGGCTACACCTTC
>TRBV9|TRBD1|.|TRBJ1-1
CASSPTGGLNTEAFF
TGTGCCAGCAGCCCAACAGGGGGCCTGAACACTGAAGCTTTCTTT
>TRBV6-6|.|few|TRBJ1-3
CASSPLGAGNTIYF
TGTGCCAGCAGCCCCTTAGGGGCTGGAAACACCATATATTTT